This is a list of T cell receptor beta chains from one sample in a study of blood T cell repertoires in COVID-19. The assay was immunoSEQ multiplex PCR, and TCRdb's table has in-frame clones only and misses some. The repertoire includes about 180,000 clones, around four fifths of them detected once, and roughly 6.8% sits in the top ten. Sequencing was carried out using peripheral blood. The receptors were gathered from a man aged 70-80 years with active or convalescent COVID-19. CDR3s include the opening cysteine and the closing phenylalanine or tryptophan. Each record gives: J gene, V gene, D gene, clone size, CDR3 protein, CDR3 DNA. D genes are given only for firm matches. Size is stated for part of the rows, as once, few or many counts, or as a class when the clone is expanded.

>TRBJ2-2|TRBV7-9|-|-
CASIKPLGTLNTGELFF
TGTGCCAGCATCAAGCCCCTTGGGACACTAAACACCGGGGAGCTGTTTTTT
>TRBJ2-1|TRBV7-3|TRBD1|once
CASSSDRGYNEQFF
TGTGCCAGCAGCTCGGACAGGGGCTACAATGAGCAGTTCTTC
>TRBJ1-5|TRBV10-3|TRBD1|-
CAIRTGSGQGPQHF
TGTGCCATCAGGACAGGGTCGGGGCAAGGGCCCCAGCATTTT
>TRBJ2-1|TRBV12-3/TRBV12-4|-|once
CASSRGGREQFF
TGTGCCAGCAGCCGAGGGGGTAGAGAGCAGTTCTTC
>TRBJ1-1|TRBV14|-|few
CASSRVGQRTEAFF
TGTGCCAGCAGCCGGGTAGGGCAGCGGACTGAAGCTTTCTTT
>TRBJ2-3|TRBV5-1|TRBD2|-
CASSLAGGSDTQYF
TGCGCCAGCAGTTTAGCGGGAGGCTCAGATACGCAGTATTTT
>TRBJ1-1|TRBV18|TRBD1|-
CASSRGQGSTEAFF
TGTGCCAGCTCTAGGGGACAGGGGAGTACTGAAGCTTTCTTT
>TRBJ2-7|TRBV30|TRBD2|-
CAVLAGVYEQYF
TGTGCTGTCTTGGCGGGAGTTTACGAGCAGTACTTC
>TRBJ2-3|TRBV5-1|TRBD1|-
CASSSAGGLDTQYF
TGCGCCAGCAGCTCGGCAGGGGGTTTAGATACGCAGTATTTT
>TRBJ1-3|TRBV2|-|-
CASSDPLVPTGSGNTIYF
TGTGCCAGCAGTGATCCCCTGGTCCCGACAGGCTCTGGAAACACCATATATTTT
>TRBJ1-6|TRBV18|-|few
CASSPAPRSTDSPLHF
TGTGCCAGCTCACCGGCCCCCAGGTCTACCGATTCACCCCTCCACTTT
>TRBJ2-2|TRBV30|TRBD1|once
CAWSRGQVNTGELFF
TGTGCCTGGAGTCGAGGACAGGTCAACACCGGGGAGCTGTTTTTT
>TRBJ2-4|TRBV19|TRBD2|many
CASSPGTSIHIQYF
TGTGCCAGTAGTCCCGGGACTAGCATCCACATTCAGTACTTC
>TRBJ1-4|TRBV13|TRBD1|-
CASSLRTGSREKLFF
TGTGCCAGCAGCCTCAGGACAGGGAGCCGTGAAAAACTGTTTTTT
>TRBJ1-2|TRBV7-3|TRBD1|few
CASSLPMDREGYTF
TGTGCCAGCAGCTTACCCATGGACAGGGAAGGCTACACCTTC
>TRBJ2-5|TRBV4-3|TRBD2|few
CASSQQAGEETQYF
TGCGCCAGCAGCCAACAAGCGGGAGAAGAGACCCAGTACTTC
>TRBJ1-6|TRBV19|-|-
CASAGGPENSPLHF
TGTGCCAGTGCGGGGGGGCCGGAAAATTCACCCCTCCACTTT
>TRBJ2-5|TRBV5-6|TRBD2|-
CASTLSGRLAGQETQYF
TGTGCCAGCACCCTTAGTGGGAGACTAGCGGGTCAAGAGACCCAGTACTTC
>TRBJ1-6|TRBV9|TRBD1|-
CASNRDSNYSPLHF
TGTGCCAGCAACCGGGACAGCAATTATTCACCCCTCCACTTT
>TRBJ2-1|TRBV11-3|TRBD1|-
CASSSGQGGGNEQFF
TGTGCCAGCAGCTCGGGACAGGGTGGGGGCAATGAGCAGTTCTTC
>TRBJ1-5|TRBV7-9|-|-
CASSLTAGARSQPQHF
TGTGCCAGCAGCTTAACGGCAGGGGCGCGAAGTCAGCCCCAGCATTTT
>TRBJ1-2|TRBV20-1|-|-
CSASTANYGYTF
TGCAGTGCTAGTACGGCTAACTATGGCTACACCTTC
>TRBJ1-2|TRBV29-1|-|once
CSVEDRLGYTF
TGCAGCGTTGAAGACAGACTCGGCTACACCTTC
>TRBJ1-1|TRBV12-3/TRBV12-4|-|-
CASSFTGQSEAFF
TGTGCCAGCAGCTTTACCGGACAGTCGGAAGCTTTCTTT
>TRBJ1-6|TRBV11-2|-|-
CASSLAGGVNSPLHF
TGTGCCAGCAGCTTAGCGGGGGGGGTTAATTCACCCCTCCACTTT
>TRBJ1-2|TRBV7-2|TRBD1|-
CASSPPNRGGYTF
TGTGCCAGCAGCCCTCCCAACAGGGGTGGCTACACCTTC
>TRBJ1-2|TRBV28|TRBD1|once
CASSFRGSNYGYTF
TGTGCCAGCAGTTTCAGGGGGTCCAACTATGGCTACACCTTC
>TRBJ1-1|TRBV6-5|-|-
CASTQPGLNTEAFF
TGTGCCAGCACCCAGCCGGGTCTGAACACTGAAGCTTTCTTT
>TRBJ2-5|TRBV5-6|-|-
CASSTKTGMGETQYF
TGTGCCAGCAGCACCAAAACAGGGATGGGGGAGACCCAGTACTTC
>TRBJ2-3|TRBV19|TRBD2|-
CASSNGLAGTDTQYF
TGTGCCAGTAGTAACGGACTAGCGGGCACAGATACGCAGTATTTT
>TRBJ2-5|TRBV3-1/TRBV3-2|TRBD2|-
CASSQVGTGGPETQYF
TGTGCCAGCAGCCAAGTTGGTACGGGAGGGCCTGAGACCCAGTACTTC
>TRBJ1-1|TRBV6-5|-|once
CASSYREGQVIPEAFF
TGTGCCAGCAGTTACCGGGAGGGGCAGGTTATACCTGAAGCTTTCTTT
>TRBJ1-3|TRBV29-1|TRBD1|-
CSVGQGGNTIYF
TGCAGCGTCGGACAGGGAGGAAACACCATATATTTT
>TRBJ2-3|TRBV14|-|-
CASSQYSPYTDTQYF
TGTGCCAGCAGCCAGTACTCCCCTTACACAGATACGCAGTATTTT
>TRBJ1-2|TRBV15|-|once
CATSRPKFREEPQRYGYTF
TGTGCCACCAGCAGACCTAAATTCAGGGAAGAGCCCCAACGTTATGGCTACACCTTC
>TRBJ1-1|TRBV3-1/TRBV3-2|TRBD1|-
CASSQKGADQNTEAFF
TGTGCCAGCAGCCAAAAGGGGGCCGACCAAAACACTGAAGCTTTCTTT
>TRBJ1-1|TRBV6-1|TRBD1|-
CASSEGGGWGTEAFF
TGTGCCAGCAGTGAAGGAGGGGGCTGGGGGACTGAAGCTTTCTTT
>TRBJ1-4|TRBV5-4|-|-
CASSLRDNNSKLFF
TGTGCCAGCAGCCTACGGGACAATAACTCAAAACTGTTTTTT
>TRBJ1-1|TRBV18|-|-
CASSPRDNGANTEAFF
TGTGCCAGCTCACCAAGAGACAATGGCGCGAACACTGAAGCTTTCTTT
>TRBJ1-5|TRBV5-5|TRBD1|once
CASSLYGTGGDQPQHF
TGTGCCAGCAGCTTGTATGGGACAGGGGGCGATCAGCCCCAGCATTTT
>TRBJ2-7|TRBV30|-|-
CAWSSLGAGAYEQYF
TGTGCCTGGAGCTCTCTAGGGGCTGGGGCCTACGAGCAGTACTTC
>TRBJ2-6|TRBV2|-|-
CASSDRSTGANVLTF
TGTGCCAGCAGTGATCGGTCTACCGGGGCCAACGTCCTGACTTTC
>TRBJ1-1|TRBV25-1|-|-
CASSEVGALAFF
TGTGCCAGCAGTGAAGTGGGGGCACTGGCTTTCTTT
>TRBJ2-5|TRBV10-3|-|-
CAISSTGRETQYF
TGTGCCATCAGCTCCACAGGCCGGGAGACCCAGTACTTC
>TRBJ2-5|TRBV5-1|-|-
CASSSYQETQYF
TGCGCCAGCAGCTCGTACCAAGAGACCCAGTACTTC
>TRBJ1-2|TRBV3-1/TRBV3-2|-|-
CASSPPVPGYGYTF
TGTGCCAGCAGCCCCCCAGTCCCGGGCTATGGCTACACCTTC
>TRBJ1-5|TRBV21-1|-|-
CASSKNQGVRQPQHF
TGTGCCAGCAGCAAAAATCAGGGGGTTAGACAGCCCCAGCATTTT
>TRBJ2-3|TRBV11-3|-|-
CASSLGVVASTQYF
TGTGCCAGCAGCTTAGGTGTGGTAGCCTCTACGCAGTATTTT
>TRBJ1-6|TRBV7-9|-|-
CASSSIDSPSYNSPLHF
TGTGCCAGCAGCTCAATCGACAGTCCCTCCTATAATTCACCCCTCCACTTT
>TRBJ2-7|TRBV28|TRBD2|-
CASSWASGSYEQYF
TGTGCCAGCAGTTGGGCTAGCGGCTCCTACGAGCAGTACTTC
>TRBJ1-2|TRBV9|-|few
CASSVSEPHDYGYTF
TGTGCCAGCAGCGTCTCCGAGCCCCACGACTATGGCTACACCTTC
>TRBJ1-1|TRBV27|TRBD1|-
CASSHDRVDTTEAFF
TGTGCCAGCAGTCACGACAGGGTTGATACCACTGAAGCTTTCTTT
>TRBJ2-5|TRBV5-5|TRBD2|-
CASSPAGGETQYF
TGTGCCAGCAGCCCAGCGGGAGGAGAGACCCAGTACTTC